This T cell receptor beta chain was sequenced in a study of Graves' ophthalmopathy and Graves' hyperthyroidism. V lost 6 bases to trimming and J lost 5 bases; unmatched junction nucleotides: 8. The CDR3 sequence is 15 residues long. CDR1 is MNHEY, CDR2 SVGAGI, per germline. Exclusion criteria comprised other autoimmune diseases, uncontrolled infections, pregnancy or lactation in patients. Study-wide results and caveats: This model predicted ophthalmopathy progression (sensitivity 70% to 71%, specificity about 73%). In blood appeared most of the expanded thyroid clonotypes whose frequency exceeded 0.001.

The authors amplified TCR beta CDR3 regions from RNA transcripts. HTBI primers were employed in first-round RT-PCR, then a second-round multiplex PCR followed. TCRdb ran MiXCR on the multiplex PCR reads and lists one entry per CDR3 protein. This sample has approximately 540,000 distinct CDR3 sequences, with about two fifths found just once. On this clonotype itself: Its antigen is undetermined.

Sequenced: peripheral blood or thyroid tissue (not recorded which). The source is an adult man with Graves' hyperthyroidism. This chain uses TRBV6-5 with TRBJ2-7, with 12 bases identical to TRBD2. The CDR3 is CASRLLAGGSDEQYF. CDR3 in DNA: TGTGCCAGCAGACTACTAGCGGGAGGTTCGGACGAGCAGTACTTC.